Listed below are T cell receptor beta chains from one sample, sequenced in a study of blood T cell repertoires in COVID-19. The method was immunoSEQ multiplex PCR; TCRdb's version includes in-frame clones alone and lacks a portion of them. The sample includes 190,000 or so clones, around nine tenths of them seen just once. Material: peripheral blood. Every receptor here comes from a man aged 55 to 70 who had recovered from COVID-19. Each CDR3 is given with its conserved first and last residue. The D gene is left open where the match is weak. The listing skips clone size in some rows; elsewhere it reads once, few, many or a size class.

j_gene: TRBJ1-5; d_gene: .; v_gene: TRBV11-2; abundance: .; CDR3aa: CASSLQGNQPQHF; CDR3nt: TGTGCCAGCAGCTTACAGGGGAATCAGCCCCAGCATTTT
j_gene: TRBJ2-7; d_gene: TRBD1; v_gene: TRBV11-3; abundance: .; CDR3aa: CASSPPGQGYEQYF; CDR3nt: TGTGCCAGCAGCCCTCCGGGACAGGGTTACGAGCAGTACTTC
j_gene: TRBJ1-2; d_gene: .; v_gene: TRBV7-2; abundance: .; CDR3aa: CASSFGGYGYTF; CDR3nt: TGTGCCAGCAGCTTCGGGGGCTATGGCTACACCTTC
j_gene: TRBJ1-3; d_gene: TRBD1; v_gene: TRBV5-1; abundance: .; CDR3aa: CASSASGTGGNSFSGNTIYF; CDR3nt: TGCGCCAGCAGCGCTTCCGGGACAGGGGGCAATTCGTTCTCTGGAAACACCATATATTTT
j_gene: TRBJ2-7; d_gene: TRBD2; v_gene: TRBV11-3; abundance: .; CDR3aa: CASTDLRNSGTRSSYEQYF; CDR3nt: TGTGCCAGCACCGACTTGAGGAATAGCGGGACGCGTAGCTCCTACGAGCAGTACTTC
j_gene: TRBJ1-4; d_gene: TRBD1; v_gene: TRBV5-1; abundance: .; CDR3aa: CASSLLQGTNEKLFF; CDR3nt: TGCGCCAGCAGCTTGTTACAGGGGACTAATGAAAAACTGTTTTTT
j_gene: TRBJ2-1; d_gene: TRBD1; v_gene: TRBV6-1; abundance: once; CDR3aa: CASSGQQGAVINEQFF; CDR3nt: TGTGCCAGCAGTGGGCAACAGGGGGCTGTGATCAATGAGCAGTTCTTC
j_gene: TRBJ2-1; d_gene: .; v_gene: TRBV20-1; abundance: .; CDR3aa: CSASGLAEGNEQFF; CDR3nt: TGCAGTGCTAGTGGGCTAGCAGAAGGGAATGAGCAGTTCTTC
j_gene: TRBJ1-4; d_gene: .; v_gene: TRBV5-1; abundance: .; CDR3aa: CASSLAGRVGEKLFF; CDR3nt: TGCGCCAGCAGCTTGGCTGGCAGGGTCGGCGAAAAACTGTTTTTT
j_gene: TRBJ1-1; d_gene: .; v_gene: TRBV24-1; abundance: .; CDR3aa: CATSDSKATGLNTEAFF; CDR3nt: TGTGCCACCAGTGATTCAAAAGCCACAGGGCTGAACACTGAAGCTTTCTTT
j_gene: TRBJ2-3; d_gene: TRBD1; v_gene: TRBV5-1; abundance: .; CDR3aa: CASSLADRETDTQYF; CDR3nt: TGCGCCAGCAGCTTGGCGGACAGGGAAACAGATACGCAGTATTTT
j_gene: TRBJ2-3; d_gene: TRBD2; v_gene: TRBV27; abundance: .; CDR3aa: CASRRLAGGGYVGDTQYF; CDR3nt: TGTGCCAGCCGAAGACTAGCGGGAGGGGGTTACGTTGGAGATACGCAGTATTTT
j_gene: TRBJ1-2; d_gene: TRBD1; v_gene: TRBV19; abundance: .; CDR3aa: CASTESLLRQGFGYTF; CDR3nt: TGTGCCAGTACGGAGTCGCTACTACGACAGGGCTTCGGCTACACCTTC
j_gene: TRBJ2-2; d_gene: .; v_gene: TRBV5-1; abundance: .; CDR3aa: CASSLVGPVTGELFF; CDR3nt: TGCGCCAGCAGCTTGGTGGGGCCCGTCACCGGGGAGCTGTTTTTT
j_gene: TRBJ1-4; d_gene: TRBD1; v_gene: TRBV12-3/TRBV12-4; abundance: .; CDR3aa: CASSRQGYEKLFF; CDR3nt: TGTGCCAGCAGTAGACAGGGTTACGAAAAACTGTTTTTT
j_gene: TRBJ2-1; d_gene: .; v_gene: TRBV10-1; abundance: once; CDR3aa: CASSGGTSSYNEQFF; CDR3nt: TGCGCCAGCAGTGGCGGAACAAGCTCCTACAATGAGCAGTTCTTC
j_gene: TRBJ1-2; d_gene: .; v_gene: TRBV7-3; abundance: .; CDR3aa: CASSPTGINYGYTF; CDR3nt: TGTGCCAGCAGCCCAACAGGGATTAACTATGGCTACACCTTC
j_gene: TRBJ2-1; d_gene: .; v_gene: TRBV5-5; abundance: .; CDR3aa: CASSLGAGAGNEQFF; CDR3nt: TGTGCCAGCAGCTTGGGGGCGGGGGCCGGCAATGAGCAGTTCTTC
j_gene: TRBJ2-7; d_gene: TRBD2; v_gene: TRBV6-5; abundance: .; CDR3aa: CASRRGGAYEQYF; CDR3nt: TGTGCCAGCAGACGGGGGGGGGCCTACGAGCAGTACTTC
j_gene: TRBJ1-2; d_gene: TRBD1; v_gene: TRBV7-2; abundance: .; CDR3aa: CASSKRTGVDYGYTF; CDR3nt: TGTGCCAGCAGCAAACGGACAGGGGTGGACTATGGCTACACCTTC
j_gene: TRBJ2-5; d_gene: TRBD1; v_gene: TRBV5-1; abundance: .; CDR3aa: CASSPVPQGAPRQETQYF; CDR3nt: TGCGCCAGCAGCCCCGTACCACAGGGGGCCCCCAGACAAGAGACCCAGTACTTC
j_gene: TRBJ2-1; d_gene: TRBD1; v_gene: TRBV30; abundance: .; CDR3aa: CAWRWDRVRNEQFF; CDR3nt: TGTGCCTGGAGATGGGACAGGGTGAGGAATGAGCAGTTCTTC
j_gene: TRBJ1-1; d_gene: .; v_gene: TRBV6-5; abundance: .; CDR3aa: CASNLWGATEAFF; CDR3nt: TGTGCCAGCAACCTGTGGGGAGCCACTGAAGCTTTCTTT
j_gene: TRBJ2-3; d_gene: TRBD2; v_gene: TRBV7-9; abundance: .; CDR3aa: CASSLASGRADTQYF; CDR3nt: TGTGCCAGCAGCTTAGCGTCGGGGAGGGCAGATACGCAGTATTTT
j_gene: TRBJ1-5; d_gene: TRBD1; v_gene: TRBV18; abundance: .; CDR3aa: CASSLGTGKQPQHF; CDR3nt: TGTGCCAGCTCACTAGGGACAGGGAAACAGCCCCAGCATTTT
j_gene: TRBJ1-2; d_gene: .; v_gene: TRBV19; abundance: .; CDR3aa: CASNAGGDNGYTF; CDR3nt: TGTGCCAGTAACGCCGGGGGGGATAATGGCTACACCTTC
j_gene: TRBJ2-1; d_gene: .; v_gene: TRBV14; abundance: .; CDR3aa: CASSQETGQFF; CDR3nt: TGTGCCAGCAGCCAAGAAACGGGGCAGTTCTTC
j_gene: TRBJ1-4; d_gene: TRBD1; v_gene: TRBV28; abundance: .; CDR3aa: CASSADRGLRKLFF; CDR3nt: TGTGCCAGCAGCGCGGACAGGGGATTGAGAAAACTGTTTTTT
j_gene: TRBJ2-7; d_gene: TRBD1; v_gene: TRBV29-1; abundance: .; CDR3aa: CSVPDRESSYEQYF; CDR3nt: TGCAGCGTTCCGGACAGGGAGAGCTCCTACGAGCAGTACTTC
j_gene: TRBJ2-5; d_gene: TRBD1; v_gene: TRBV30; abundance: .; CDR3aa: CAWSQGGKEETQYF; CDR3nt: TGTGCCTGGTCACAGGGGGGAAAGGAAGAGACCCAGTACTTC
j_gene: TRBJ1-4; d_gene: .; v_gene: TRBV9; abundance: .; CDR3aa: CASSVALREKLFF; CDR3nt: TGTGCCAGCAGCGTAGCTCTTCGGGAAAAACTGTTTTTT
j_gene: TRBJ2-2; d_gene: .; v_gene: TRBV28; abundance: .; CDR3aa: CASTRRGAVGTGELFF; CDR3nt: TGTGCCAGCACCCGCCGGGGGGCAGTTGGCACCGGGGAGCTGTTTTTT
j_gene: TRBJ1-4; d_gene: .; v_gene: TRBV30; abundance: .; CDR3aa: CAWSEWAGRTNEKLFF; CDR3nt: TGTGCCTGGAGTGAATGGGCGGGGCGAACTAATGAAAAACTGTTTTTT
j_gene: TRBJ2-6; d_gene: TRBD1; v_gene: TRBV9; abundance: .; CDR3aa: CASSPTGTGGPGANVLTF; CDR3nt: TGTGCCAGCAGCCCCACCGGGACAGGGGGCCCTGGGGCCAACGTCCTGACTTTC
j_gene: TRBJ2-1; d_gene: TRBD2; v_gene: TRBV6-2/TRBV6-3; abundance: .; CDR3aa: CASSYGRRGGNEQFF; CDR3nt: TGTGCCAGCAGTTACGGAAGGCGGGGGGGGAATGAGCAGTTCTTC
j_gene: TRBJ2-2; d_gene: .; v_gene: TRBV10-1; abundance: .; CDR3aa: CASSEGGAGELFF; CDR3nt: TGCGCCAGCAGTGAAGGAGGGGCCGGGGAGCTGTTTTTT
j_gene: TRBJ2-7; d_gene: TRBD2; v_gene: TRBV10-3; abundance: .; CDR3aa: CAIGVAGGRYEQYF; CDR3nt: TGTGCCATCGGGGTTGCGGGAGGGCGGTACGAGCAGTACTTC
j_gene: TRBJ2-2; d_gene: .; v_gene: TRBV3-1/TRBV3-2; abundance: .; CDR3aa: CASSHRESNTGELFF; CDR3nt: TGTGCCAGCAGCCATCGGGAATCCAACACCGGGGAGCTGTTTTTT
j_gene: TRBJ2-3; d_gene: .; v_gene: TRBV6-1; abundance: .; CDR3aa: CASSERGWGGTDTQYF; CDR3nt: TGTGCCAGCAGTGAACGGGGGTGGGGTGGCACAGATACGCAGTATTTT
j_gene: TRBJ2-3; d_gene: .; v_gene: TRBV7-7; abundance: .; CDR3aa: CASSSGTGYTDTQYF; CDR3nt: TGTGCCAGCAGTTCCGGGACTGGATACACAGATACGCAGTATTTT
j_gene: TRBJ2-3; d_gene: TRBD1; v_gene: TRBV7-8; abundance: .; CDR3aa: CASSLSGQGLYTDTQYF; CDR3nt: TGTGCCAGCAGCTTATCCGGACAGGGACTTTACACAGATACGCAGTATTTT
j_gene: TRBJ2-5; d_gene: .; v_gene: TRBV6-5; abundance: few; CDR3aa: CASSYKYARDTATQYF; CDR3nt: TGTGCCAGCAGTTATAAGTACGCCAGGGACACGGCGACCCAGTACTTC
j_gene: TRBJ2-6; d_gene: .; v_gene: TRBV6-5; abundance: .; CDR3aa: CASSYGGSGANVLTF; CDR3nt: TGTGCCAGCAGTTACGGAGGCTCTGGGGCCAACGTCCTGACTTTC
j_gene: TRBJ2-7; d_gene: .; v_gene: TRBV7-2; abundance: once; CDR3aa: CASSLTASSYEQYF; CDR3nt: TGTGCCAGCAGCTTGACAGCTTCATCCTACGAGCAGTACTTC
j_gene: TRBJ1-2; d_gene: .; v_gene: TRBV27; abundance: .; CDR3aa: CASSFQGWGYTF; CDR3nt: TGTGCCAGCAGTTTTCAGGGGTGGGGCTACACCTTC
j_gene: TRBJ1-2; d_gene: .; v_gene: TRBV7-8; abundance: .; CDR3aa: CASSHRVGYGYTF; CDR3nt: TGTGCCAGCAGCCACAGGGTAGGCTATGGCTACACCTTC
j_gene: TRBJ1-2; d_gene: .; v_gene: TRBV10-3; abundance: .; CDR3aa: CAISESQTASSYGYTF; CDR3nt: TGTGCCATCAGTGAGTCCCAGACCGCTAGCTCGTATGGCTACACCTTC